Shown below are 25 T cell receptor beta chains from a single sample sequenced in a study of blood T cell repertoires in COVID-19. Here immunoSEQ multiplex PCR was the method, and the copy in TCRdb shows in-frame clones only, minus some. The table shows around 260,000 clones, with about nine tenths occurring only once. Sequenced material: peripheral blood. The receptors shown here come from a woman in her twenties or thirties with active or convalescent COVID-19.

This chain's CDR3 is CASSPGHLNYGYTF. CDR3 nucleotide sequence: TGTGCCAGCAGTCCGGGACACCTTAACTATGGCTACACCTTC. V usage is TRBV6-2 or TRBV6-3 and J usage is TRBJ1-2, with D maybe TRBD1 (6 bases). The germline gives CDR1 MNHEY, CDR2 SVGEGT. V was shortened by 5 bases and J by 1 base, with 11 bases between the two germline ends. The CDR3 is made up of 14 amino acids.

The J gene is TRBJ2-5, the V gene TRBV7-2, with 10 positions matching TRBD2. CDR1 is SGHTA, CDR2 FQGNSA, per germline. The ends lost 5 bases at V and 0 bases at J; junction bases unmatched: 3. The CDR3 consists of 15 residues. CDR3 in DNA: TGTGCCAGCAGCGTTAGCGGGGGGAACCAAGAGACCCAGTACTTC. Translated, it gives CASSVSGGNQETQYF.

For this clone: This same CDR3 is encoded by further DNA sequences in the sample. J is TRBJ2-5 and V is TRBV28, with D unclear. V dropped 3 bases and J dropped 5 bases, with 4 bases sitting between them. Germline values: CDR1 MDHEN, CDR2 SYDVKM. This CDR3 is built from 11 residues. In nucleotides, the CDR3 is TGTGCCAGCAGTTTGGAGGAGACCCAGTACTTC. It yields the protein CASSLEETQYF.

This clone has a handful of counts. In DNA, the CDR3 is TGTGCCAGCACCTCATACGGGGGACGTTTGTCTAATTCACCCCTCCACTTT. This codes for CASTSYGGRLSNSPLHF. The chain combines TRBV28 with TRBJ1-6, with D possibly matching TRBD1 (5 bases). The CDR3 is 17 residues long. Trimming pared 7 bases from V and 6 bases from J, leaving 22 bases between. Germline V gene sequence: CDR1 MDHEN, CDR2 SYDVKM.

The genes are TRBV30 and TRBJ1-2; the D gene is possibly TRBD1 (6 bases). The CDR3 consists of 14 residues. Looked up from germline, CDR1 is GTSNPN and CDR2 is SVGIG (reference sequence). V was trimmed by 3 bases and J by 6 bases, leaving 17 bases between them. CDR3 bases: TGTGCCTGGAGAACCGGGACATTCGGTAATGGCTACACCTTC. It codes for CAWRTGTFGNGYTF.

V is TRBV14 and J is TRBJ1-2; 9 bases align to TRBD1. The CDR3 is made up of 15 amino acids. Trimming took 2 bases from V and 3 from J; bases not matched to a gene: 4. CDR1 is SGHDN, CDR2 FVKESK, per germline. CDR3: CASSQTGGEYYGYTF. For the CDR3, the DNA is TGTGCCAGCAGCCAAACAGGGGGCGAGTACTATGGCTACACCTTC. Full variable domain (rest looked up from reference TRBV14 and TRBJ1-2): EAGVTQFPSHSVIEKGQTVTLRCDPISGHDNLYWYRRVMGKEIKFLLHFVKESKQDESGMPNNRFLAERTGGTYSTLKVQPAELEDSGVYFCASSQTGGEYYGYTFGSGTRLTVV.

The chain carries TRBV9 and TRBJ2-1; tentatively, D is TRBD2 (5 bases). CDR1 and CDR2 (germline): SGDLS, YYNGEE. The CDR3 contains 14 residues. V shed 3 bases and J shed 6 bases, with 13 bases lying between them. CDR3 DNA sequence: TGTGCCAGCAGCGGGACGGTCGGAGGCAATGAGCAGTTCTTC. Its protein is CASSGTVGGNEQFF.

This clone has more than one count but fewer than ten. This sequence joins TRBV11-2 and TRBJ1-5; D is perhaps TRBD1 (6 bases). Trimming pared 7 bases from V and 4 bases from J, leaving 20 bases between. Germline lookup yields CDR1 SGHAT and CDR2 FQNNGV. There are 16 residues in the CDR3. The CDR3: CASTHRGTQGNQPQHF. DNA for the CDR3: TGTGCCAGCACCCATAGGGGGACACAAGGGAATCAGCCCCAGCATTTT. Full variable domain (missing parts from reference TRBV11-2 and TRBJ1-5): EAGVAQSPRYKIIEKRQSVAFWCNPISGHATLYWYQQILGQGPKLLIQFQNNGVVDDSQLPKDRFSAERLKGVDSTLKIQPAKLEDSAVYLCASTHRGTQGNQPQHFGDGTRLSIL.

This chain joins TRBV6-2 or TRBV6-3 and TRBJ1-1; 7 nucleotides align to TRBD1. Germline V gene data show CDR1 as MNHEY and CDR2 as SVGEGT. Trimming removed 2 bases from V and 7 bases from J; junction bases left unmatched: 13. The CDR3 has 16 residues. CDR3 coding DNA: TGTGCCAGCAGTTACAACTTGTTTCGCCAGGGGGATGAAGCTTTCTTT. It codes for CASSYNLFRQGDEAFF.

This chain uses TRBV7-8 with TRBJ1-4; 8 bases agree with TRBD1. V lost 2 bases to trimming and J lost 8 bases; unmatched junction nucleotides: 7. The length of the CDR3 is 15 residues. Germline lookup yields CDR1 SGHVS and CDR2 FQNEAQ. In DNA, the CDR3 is TGTGCCAGCAGCTTATATGGACAGGGTAAAGAAAAACTGTTTTTT. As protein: CASSLYGQGKEKLFF.

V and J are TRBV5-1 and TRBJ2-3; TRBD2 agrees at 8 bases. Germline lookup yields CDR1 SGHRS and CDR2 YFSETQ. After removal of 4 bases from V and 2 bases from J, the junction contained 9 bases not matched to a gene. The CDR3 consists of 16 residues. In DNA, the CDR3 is TGCGCCAGCAGCCGAGTCACGGGGGGGCCCACAGATACGCAGTATTTT. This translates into CASSRVTGGPTDTQYF. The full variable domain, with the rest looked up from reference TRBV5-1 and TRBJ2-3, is KAGVTQTPRYLIKTRGQQVTLSCSPISGHRSVSWYQQTPGQGLQFLFEYFSETQRNKGNFPGRFSGRQFSNSRSEMNVSTLELGDSALYLCASSRVTGGPTDTQYFGPGTRLTVL.

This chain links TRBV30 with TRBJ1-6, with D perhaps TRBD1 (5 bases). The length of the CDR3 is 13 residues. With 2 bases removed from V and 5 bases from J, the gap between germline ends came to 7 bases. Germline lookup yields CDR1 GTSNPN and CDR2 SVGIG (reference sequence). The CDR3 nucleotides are TGTGCCTGGAGTCCGACAGATAATTCACCCCTCCACTTT. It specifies CAWSPTDNSPLHF.

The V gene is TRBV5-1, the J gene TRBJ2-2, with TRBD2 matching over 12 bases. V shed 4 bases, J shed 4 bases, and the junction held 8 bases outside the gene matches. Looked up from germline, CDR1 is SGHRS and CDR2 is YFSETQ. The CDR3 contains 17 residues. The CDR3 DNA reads TGCGCCAGCAGCCCTCCCGCTAGCGGGGGGGTCACCGGGGAGCTGTTTTTT. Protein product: CASSPPASGGVTGELFF.

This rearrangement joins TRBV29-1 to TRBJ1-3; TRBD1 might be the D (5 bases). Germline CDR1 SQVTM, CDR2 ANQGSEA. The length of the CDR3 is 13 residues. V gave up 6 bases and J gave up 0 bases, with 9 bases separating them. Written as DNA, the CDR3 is TGCAGCGTCGGACACACCTCTGGAAACACCATATATTTT. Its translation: CSVGHTSGNTIYF.

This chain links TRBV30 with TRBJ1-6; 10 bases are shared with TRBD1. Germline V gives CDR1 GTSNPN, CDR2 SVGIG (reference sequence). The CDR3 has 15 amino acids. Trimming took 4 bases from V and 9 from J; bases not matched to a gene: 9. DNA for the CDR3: TGTGCCTGGACCGCGACAGGGGGCTTTCCTTCACCCCTCCACTTT. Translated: CAWTATGGFPSPLHF.

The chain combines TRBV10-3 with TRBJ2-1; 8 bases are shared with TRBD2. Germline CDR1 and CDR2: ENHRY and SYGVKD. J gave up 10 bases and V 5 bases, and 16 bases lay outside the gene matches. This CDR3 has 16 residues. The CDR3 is CAISSRGSGGLGEQFF. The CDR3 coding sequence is TGTGCCATCAGTAGCCGGGGCAGCGGGGGCCTCGGGGAGCAGTTCTTC.

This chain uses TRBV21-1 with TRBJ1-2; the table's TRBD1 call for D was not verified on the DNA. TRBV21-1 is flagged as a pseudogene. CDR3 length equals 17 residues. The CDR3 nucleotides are TGTGCCAGCAGCAAATCGGACAGGGGGCAGGCTAACTATGGCTACACCTTC. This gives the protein CASSKSDRGQANYGYTF.

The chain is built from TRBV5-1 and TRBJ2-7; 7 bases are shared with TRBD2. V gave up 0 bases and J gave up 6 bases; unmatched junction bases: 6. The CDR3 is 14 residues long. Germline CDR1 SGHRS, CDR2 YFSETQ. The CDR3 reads CASSLGTRDAEQYF. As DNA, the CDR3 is TGCGCCAGCAGCTTGGGGACTAGGGACGCCGAGCAGTACTTC.

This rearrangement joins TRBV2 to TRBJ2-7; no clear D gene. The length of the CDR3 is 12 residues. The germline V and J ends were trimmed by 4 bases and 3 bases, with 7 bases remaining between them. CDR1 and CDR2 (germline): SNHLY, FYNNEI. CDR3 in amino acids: CASSAQNYEQYF. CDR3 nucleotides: TGTGCCAGCAGTGCACAGAACTACGAGCAGTACTTC.

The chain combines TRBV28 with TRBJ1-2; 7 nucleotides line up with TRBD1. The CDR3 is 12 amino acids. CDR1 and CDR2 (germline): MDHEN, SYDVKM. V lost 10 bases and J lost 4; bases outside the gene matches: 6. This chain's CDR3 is CATGDSLYGYTF. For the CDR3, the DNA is TGTGCCACCGGGGACAGCCTCTATGGCTACACCTTC.

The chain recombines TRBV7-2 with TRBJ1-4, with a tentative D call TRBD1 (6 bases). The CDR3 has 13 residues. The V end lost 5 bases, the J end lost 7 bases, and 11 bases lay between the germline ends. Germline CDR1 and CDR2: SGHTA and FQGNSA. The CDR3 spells CASSRGGSEKLFF. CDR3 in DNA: TGTGCCAGCAGCCGGGGGGGCTCTGAAAAACTGTTTTTT.

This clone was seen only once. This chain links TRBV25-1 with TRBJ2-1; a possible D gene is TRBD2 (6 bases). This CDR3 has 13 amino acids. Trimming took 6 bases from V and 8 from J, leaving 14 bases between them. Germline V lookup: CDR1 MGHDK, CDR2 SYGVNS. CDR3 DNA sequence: TGTGCCAGCAGAATCGGGAGTTCTTATGAGCAGTTCTTC. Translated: CASRIGSSYEQFF.

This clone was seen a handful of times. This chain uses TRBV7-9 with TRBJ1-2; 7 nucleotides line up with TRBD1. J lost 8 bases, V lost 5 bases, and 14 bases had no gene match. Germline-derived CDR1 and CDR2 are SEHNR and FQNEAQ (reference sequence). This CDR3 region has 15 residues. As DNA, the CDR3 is TGTGCCAGCAGCCCGTACGCGGGACAGCATGGGGGCTACACCTTC. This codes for CASSPYAGQHGGYTF.

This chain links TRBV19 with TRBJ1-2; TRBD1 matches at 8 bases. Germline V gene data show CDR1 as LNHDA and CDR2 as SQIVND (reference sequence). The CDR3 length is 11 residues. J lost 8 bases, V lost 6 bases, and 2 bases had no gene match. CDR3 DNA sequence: TGTGCCAGTAGCAGGGGGCGAGGCTACACCTTC. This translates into CASSRGRGYTF.

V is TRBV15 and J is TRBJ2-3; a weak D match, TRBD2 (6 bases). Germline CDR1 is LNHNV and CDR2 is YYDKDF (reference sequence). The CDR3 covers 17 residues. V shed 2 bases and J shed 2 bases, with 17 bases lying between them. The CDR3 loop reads CATSRSDYPRSTDTQYF. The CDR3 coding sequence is TGTGCCACCAGCAGATCGGACTATCCCCGTTCCACAGATACGCAGTATTTT.